A selection of T cell receptor beta chains follows, all from one sample in a study of cytomegalovirus exposure and HLA in healthy donors. Sequencing was performed with immunoSEQ multiplex PCR; in TCRdb, only in-frame clones are kept and a portion is missing. The profile shows 210,000 or so clones, over 70% of them singletons. Input material: PBMCs. These receptor sequences come from a woman aged 55-70 years in good health and CMV-seropositive. The CDR3 runs from the conserved cysteine through the conserved F or W. Fields, in order: V gene, clone size, J gene, D gene, CDR3 protein, CDR3 DNA. D genes are given only for firm matches. Clone size, where shown, is once, few, many, or a class for clones that have expanded.

V gene: TRBV6-5
clone size: few
J gene: TRBJ1-1
D gene: -
CDR3 protein: CASSRTAEINTEAFF
CDR3 DNA: TGTGCCAGCAGTAGGACAGCTGAGATCAACACTGAAGCTTTCTTT

V gene: TRBV11-2
clone size: once
J gene: TRBJ1-2
D gene: TRBD1
CDR3 protein: CASSFGQASYGYTF
CDR3 DNA: TGTGCCAGCAGCTTTGGACAGGCGAGCTATGGCTACACCTTC

V gene: TRBV5-1
clone size: -
J gene: TRBJ2-5
D gene: -
CDR3 protein: CASSLVSGRETQYF
CDR3 DNA: TGCGCCAGCAGCTTGGTTTCGGGTAGGGAGACCCAGTACTTC

V gene: TRBV5-4
clone size: -
J gene: TRBJ2-1
D gene: TRBD1
CDR3 protein: CASSSQGTGGYNEQFF
CDR3 DNA: TGTGCCAGCAGCTCCCAGGGGACAGGGGGATACAATGAGCAGTTCTTC

V gene: TRBV30
clone size: -
J gene: TRBJ2-7
D gene: TRBD1
CDR3 protein: CAWSVDRLSYEQYF
CDR3 DNA: TGTGCCTGGAGTGTGGACAGGCTTTCCTACGAGCAGTACTTC

V gene: TRBV5-1
clone size: -
J gene: TRBJ2-1
D gene: TRBD2
CDR3 protein: CASSLQGLAGGSYNEQFF
CDR3 DNA: TGCGCCAGCAGCTTACAAGGACTAGCGGGAGGCTCCTACAATGAGCAGTTCTTC

V gene: TRBV10-2
clone size: once
J gene: TRBJ1-1
D gene: -
CDR3 protein: CASSESSGYTEAFF
CDR3 DNA: TGCGCCAGCAGTGAGTCGTCGGGGTACACTGAAGCTTTCTTT

V gene: TRBV9
clone size: -
J gene: TRBJ2-3
D gene: TRBD2
CDR3 protein: CASSGREGGADTQYF
CDR3 DNA: TGTGCCAGCAGCGGACGGGAGGGTGGGGCAGATACGCAGTATTTT

V gene: TRBV7-9
clone size: -
J gene: TRBJ2-7
D gene: TRBD2
CDR3 protein: CASSLAGGPSTYEQYF
CDR3 DNA: TGTGCCAGCAGCTTAGCGGGAGGGCCTTCCACCTACGAGCAGTACTTC

V gene: TRBV4-2
clone size: -
J gene: TRBJ1-4
D gene: -
CDR3 protein: CASSQPGRASEKLFF
CDR3 DNA: TGTGCCAGCAGCCAACCTGGGAGAGCGAGTGAAAAACTGTTTTTT

V gene: TRBV11-2
clone size: -
J gene: TRBJ1-5
D gene: -
CDR3 protein: CASSLGQKQPQHF
CDR3 DNA: TGTGCCAGCAGCTTAGGACAGAAACAGCCCCAGCATTTT

V gene: TRBV29-1
clone size: -
J gene: TRBJ2-5
D gene: -
CDR3 protein: CSVEHAGETQYF
CDR3 DNA: TGCAGCGTTGAACATGCGGGGGAGACCCAGTACTTC

V gene: TRBV4-1
clone size: -
J gene: TRBJ2-7
D gene: TRBD1
CDR3 protein: CASSQEGWTGAYEQYF
CDR3 DNA: TGCGCCAGCAGCCAAGAGGGCTGGACAGGGGCCTACGAGCAGTACTTC

V gene: TRBV5-8
clone size: -
J gene: TRBJ1-3
D gene: TRBD1
CDR3 protein: CASSSTGVVSGNTIYF
CDR3 DNA: TGTGCCAGCAGCTCCACAGGGGTCGTCTCTGGAAACACCATATATTTT

V gene: TRBV4-3
clone size: -
J gene: TRBJ2-5
D gene: -
CDR3 protein: CASSQGTGVPEETQYF
CDR3 DNA: TGCGCCAGCAGCCAAGGGACCGGGGTCCCCGAGGAGACCCAGTACTTC

V gene: TRBV6-1
clone size: -
J gene: TRBJ1-3
D gene: -
CDR3 protein: CASSEGYNSGNTIYF
CDR3 DNA: TGTGCCAGCAGTGAAGGGTACAACTCTGGAAACACCATATATTTT

V gene: TRBV14
clone size: -
J gene: TRBJ2-2
D gene: TRBD1
CDR3 protein: CASSQLWGQGRTGELFF
CDR3 DNA: TGTGCCAGCAGCCAACTGTGGGGACAGGGACGCACCGGGGAGCTGTTTTTT

V gene: TRBV11-3
clone size: once
J gene: TRBJ2-2
D gene: TRBD2
CDR3 protein: CASGFGTSAGELFF
CDR3 DNA: TGTGCCAGCGGATTCGGGACTAGCGCCGGGGAGCTGTTTTTT

V gene: TRBV18
clone size: few
J gene: TRBJ1-2
D gene: -
CDR3 protein: CASSPPTGTYGYTF
CDR3 DNA: TGTGCCAGCTCACCTCCCACAGGGACCTATGGCTACACCTTC

V gene: TRBV7-9
clone size: few
J gene: TRBJ1-2
D gene: TRBD1
CDR3 protein: CASTQGTGAYGYTF
CDR3 DNA: TGTGCCAGCACCCAGGGGACAGGGGCCTATGGCTACACCTTC

V gene: TRBV5-1
clone size: few
J gene: TRBJ2-5
D gene: -
CDR3 protein: CASSPQGSGETQYF
CDR3 DNA: TGCGCCAGCAGTCCCCAGGGATCGGGAGAGACCCAGTACTTC

V gene: TRBV18
clone size: -
J gene: TRBJ2-1
D gene: TRBD2
CDR3 protein: CASSLGLAGGNEQFF
CDR3 DNA: TGTGCCAGCTCACTAGGACTAGCGGGGGGCAATGAGCAGTTCTTC

V gene: TRBV4-1
clone size: -
J gene: TRBJ2-5
D gene: -
CDR3 protein: CASSRGLGGGGKETQYF
CDR3 DNA: TGCGCCAGCAGCCGAGGGCTAGGGGGCGGGGGGAAGGAGACCCAGTACTTC

V gene: TRBV7-9
clone size: few
J gene: TRBJ1-2
D gene: -
CDR3 protein: CASSSPTDGYGYTF
CDR3 DNA: TGTGCCAGCAGCTCGCCGACAGATGGCTATGGCTACACCTTC

V gene: TRBV2
clone size: -
J gene: TRBJ1-1
D gene: TRBD1
CDR3 protein: CASSERTGGLNTEAFF
CDR3 DNA: TGTGCCAGCAGTGAGAGGACAGGGGGCTTGAACACTGAAGCTTTCTTT

V gene: TRBV19
clone size: -
J gene: TRBJ1-2
D gene: TRBD1
CDR3 protein: CATGTGGTRPVKGDSNYGYTF
CDR3 DNA: TGTGCCACCGGGACAGGGGGGACCCGACCTGTAAAGGGGGACTCTAACTATGGCTACACCTTC

V gene: TRBV28
clone size: few
J gene: TRBJ2-2
D gene: TRBD2
CDR3 protein: CASSLGRLAGGPNTGELFF
CDR3 DNA: TGTGCCAGCAGTTTAGGCCGACTAGCGGGAGGGCCGAACACCGGGGAGCTGTTTTTT

V gene: TRBV19
clone size: -
J gene: TRBJ1-1
D gene: TRBD1
CDR3 protein: CASAPQGAPGAFF
CDR3 DNA: TGTGCCAGTGCCCCCCAGGGGGCGCCTGGAGCTTTCTTT

V gene: TRBV7-9
clone size: -
J gene: TRBJ1-2
D gene: TRBD1
CDR3 protein: CASSSLTGEYGYTF
CDR3 DNA: TGTGCCAGCAGCTCCTTGACAGGGGAATATGGCTACACCTTC

V gene: TRBV19
clone size: -
J gene: TRBJ1-1
D gene: TRBD1
CDR3 protein: CASSIGTGGTEAFF
CDR3 DNA: TGTGCCAGTAGTATTGGGACAGGGGGCACTGAAGCTTTCTTT

V gene: TRBV27
clone size: -
J gene: TRBJ1-1
D gene: -
CDR3 protein: CASRWTDLNTEAFF
CDR3 DNA: TGTGCCAGCAGATGGACAGACTTGAACACTGAAGCTTTCTTT

V gene: TRBV5-8
clone size: few
J gene: TRBJ1-6
D gene: -
CDR3 protein: CASSFRPRANNSPLHF
CDR3 DNA: TGTGCCAGCAGCTTCCGGCCCAGGGCTAATAATTCACCCCTCCACTTT

V gene: TRBV5-4
clone size: -
J gene: TRBJ2-2
D gene: -
CDR3 protein: CASREGQTETGELFF
CDR3 DNA: TGTGCCAGCAGGGAAGGACAGACAGAAACCGGGGAGCTGTTTTTT

V gene: TRBV6-1
clone size: -
J gene: TRBJ1-2
D gene: -
CDR3 protein: CASSESWGPPGYGYTF
CDR3 DNA: TGTGCCAGCAGTGAATCGTGGGGGCCTCCTGGCTATGGCTACACCTTC

V gene: TRBV7-2
clone size: -
J gene: TRBJ2-4
D gene: -
CDR3 protein: CASSLVQAAKNIQYF
CDR3 DNA: TGTGCCAGCAGCTTAGTACAGGCAGCAAAAAACATTCAGTACTTC

V gene: TRBV5-1
clone size: once
J gene: TRBJ2-5
D gene: TRBD1
CDR3 protein: CASSYPDRAQETQYF
CDR3 DNA: TGCGCCAGCAGCTACCCCGACAGGGCCCAAGAGACCCAGTACTTC

V gene: TRBV9
clone size: -
J gene: TRBJ2-3
D gene: TRBD2
CDR3 protein: CASSVDSSGGPGDTQYF
CDR3 DNA: TGTGCCAGCAGCGTAGATTCTAGCGGGGGTCCCGGGGATACGCAGTATTTT

V gene: TRBV5-1
clone size: -
J gene: TRBJ2-7
D gene: TRBD1
CDR3 protein: CASTGTGGYEQYF
CDR3 DNA: TGCGCCAGCACCGGGACAGGGGGCTACGAGCAGTACTTC

V gene: TRBV27
clone size: -
J gene: TRBJ2-3
D gene: -
CDR3 protein: CASSIQRTDTQYF
CDR3 DNA: TGTGCCAGCAGTATACAGAGAACAGATACGCAGTATTTT

V gene: TRBV7-5
clone size: -
J gene: TRBJ1-5
D gene: -
CDR3 protein: CVRSWTTGGPQPQHF
CDR3 DNA: TGTGTCAGAAGCTGGACGACAGGGGGCCCCCAGCCCCAGCATTTT

V gene: TRBV19
clone size: once
J gene: TRBJ2-2
D gene: TRBD1
CDR3 protein: CASSIGGTGAGELFF
CDR3 DNA: TGTGCCAGTAGTATAGGTGGGACAGGGGCCGGGGAGCTGTTTTTT

V gene: TRBV15
clone size: -
J gene: TRBJ1-1
D gene: -
CDR3 protein: CATSRESGLNTEAFF
CDR3 DNA: TGTGCCACCAGCAGAGAGAGCGGGCTGAACACTGAAGCTTTCTTT